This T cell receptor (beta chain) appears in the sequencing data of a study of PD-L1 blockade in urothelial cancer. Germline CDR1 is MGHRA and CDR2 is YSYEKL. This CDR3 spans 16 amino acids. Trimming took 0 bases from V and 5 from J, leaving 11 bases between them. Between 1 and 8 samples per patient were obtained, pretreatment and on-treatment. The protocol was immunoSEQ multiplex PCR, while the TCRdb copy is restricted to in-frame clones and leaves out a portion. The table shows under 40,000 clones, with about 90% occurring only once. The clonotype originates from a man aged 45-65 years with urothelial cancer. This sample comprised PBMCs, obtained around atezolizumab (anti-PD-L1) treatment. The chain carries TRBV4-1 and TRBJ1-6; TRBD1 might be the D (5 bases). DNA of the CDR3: TGCGCCAGCAGCCAAGATGTGGCAGGGAATAATTCACCCCTCCACTTT. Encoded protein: CASSQDVAGNNSPLHF.